This is a list of T cell receptor beta chains from one sample in a study of blood T cell repertoires in COVID-19. The protocol was immunoSEQ multiplex PCR, while the TCRdb copy is restricted to in-frame clones and leaves out a portion. The sample lists about 160,000 clones, about 80% occurring once. The material sequenced was peripheral blood. These receptors originate from a woman of 80 years or more with acute or convalescent COVID-19. Both conserved end residues are part of each CDR3. The D gene is left open where the match is weak. The listing skips clone size in some rows; elsewhere it reads once, few, many or a size class.

abundance: NA; d_gene: NA; v_gene: TRBV7-9; j_gene: TRBJ1-2; CDR3nt: TGTGCCAGCAGCCCATATGGCCCTCTCTATGGCTACACCTTC; CDR3aa: CASSPYGPLYGYTF
abundance: NA; d_gene: TRBD1; v_gene: TRBV6-2/TRBV6-3; j_gene: TRBJ2-1; CDR3nt: TGTGCCAGCAGTACGCGGACAGGGGGCGGTGAGCAGTTCTTC; CDR3aa: CASSTRTGGGEQFF
abundance: NA; d_gene: TRBD1; v_gene: TRBV27; j_gene: TRBJ1-6; CDR3nt: TGTGCCAGCAGTTTAATAACAGGGGGATCAGATTCACCCCTCCACTTT; CDR3aa: CASSLITGGSDSPLHF
abundance: NA; d_gene: TRBD1; v_gene: TRBV27; j_gene: TRBJ1-5; CDR3nt: TGTGCCAGCAGTGGGTGGACAGGGGGGCGCAATCAGCCCCAGCATTTT; CDR3aa: CASSGWTGGRNQPQHF
abundance: NA; d_gene: NA; v_gene: TRBV5-1; j_gene: TRBJ2-7; CDR3nt: TGCGCCAGCAGCTTGGATCCTACCTACGAGCAGTACTTC; CDR3aa: CASSLDPTYEQYF
abundance: NA; d_gene: NA; v_gene: TRBV5-1; j_gene: TRBJ2-7; CDR3nt: TGCGCCAGCAGACCGGACATGGGGATCACCTACGAGCAGTACTTC; CDR3aa: CASRPDMGITYEQYF
abundance: NA; d_gene: NA; v_gene: TRBV9; j_gene: TRBJ2-5; CDR3nt: TGTGCCAGCAGCACCGGGGGTATTGTAGAGACCCAGTACTTC; CDR3aa: CASSTGGIVETQYF
abundance: NA; d_gene: NA; v_gene: TRBV11-1; j_gene: TRBJ2-5; CDR3nt: TGTGCCAGCAGCTTAGCGCCGGGGAAAGAGACCCAGTACTTC; CDR3aa: CASSLAPGKETQYF
abundance: once; d_gene: NA; v_gene: TRBV7-9; j_gene: TRBJ2-1; CDR3nt: TGTGCCAGCAGCGTGGCCGGGACCTCGGGAGAAAATGAGCAGTTCTTC; CDR3aa: CASSVAGTSGENEQFF
abundance: NA; d_gene: NA; v_gene: TRBV5-8; j_gene: TRBJ1-5; CDR3nt: TGTGCCAGCAGCTTGGGTGCACATGGCAATCAGCCCCAGCATTTT; CDR3aa: CASSLGAHGNQPQHF
abundance: NA; d_gene: TRBD1; v_gene: TRBV10-3; j_gene: TRBJ1-2; CDR3nt: TGTGCCATCAAAAGACAGGGGGCAACGGATGGCTACACCTTC; CDR3aa: CAIKRQGATDGYTF
abundance: NA; d_gene: NA; v_gene: TRBV6-5; j_gene: TRBJ1-2; CDR3nt: TGTGCCAGCAGTTACAGGGGCGGCTATGGCTACACCTTC; CDR3aa: CASSYRGGYGYTF